This T cell receptor (beta chain) was obtained from a study of cytomegalovirus exposure and HLA in healthy donors. Findings and limits, study-wide: Accounts indicate the classifier identified cytomegalovirus status with strong specificity and sensitivity. Sequences of the TCR beta chain were said to predict the HLA-A and HLA-B alleles of most subjects accurately. A highly shared variant cluster was judged a likely technical artifact.

Concerning this clone itself: What it recognizes is unknown.

Amplification used 60 Vbeta primers and 13 Jbeta primers. Clones were read by immunoSEQ multiplex PCR, and TCRdb kept only the in-frame ones, dropping some. Among under 200,000 clones listed, more than 70% were seen once. V lost 8 bases and J lost 4; bases outside the gene matches: 6. This CDR3 spans 14 amino acids. Germline V gives CDR1 SEHNR, CDR2 FQNEAQ (reference sequence). This receptor was identified in a boy under 18 in good health and CMV-seronegative. This chain uses TRBV7-9 with TRBJ2-5; TRBD2 matches 11 bases. Sequenced sample: PBMCs. This CDR3 reads CASGTSGGLETQYF. CDR3 DNA sequence: TGTGCCAGCGGGACTAGCGGCGGCCTAGAGACCCAGTACTTC. Variable domain in full (rest from reference TRBV7-9 and TRBJ2-5): DTGVSQNPRHKITKRGQNVTFRCDPISEHNRLYWYRQTLGQGPEFLTYFQNEAQLEKSRLLSDRFSAERPKGSFSTLEIQRTEQGDSAMYLCASGTSGGLETQYFGPGTRLLVL.